This T cell receptor beta chain was recorded in a study of blood T cells in healthy people across ages. Alongside a J-beta primer mix, a sample-barcoded 5' primer served in a second PCR lasting about 7 to 12 cycles. Using its own MiXCR run on the 5' RACE reads, TCRdb lists one record per CDR3 protein. Here the sample spans some 1.8 million distinct CDR3 sequences, 39% being singletons. The clonotype originates from a human donor in good health. The material sequenced was blood.

The CDR3: CASSFRGGNEKLFF. The DNA of the CDR3 is TGTGCCAGCAGCTTTCGGGGGGGCAATGAAAAACTGTTTTTT. The chain recombines TRBV7-2 with TRBJ1-4; possible D gene TRBD1, 6 bases. The CDR3 has 14 residues. V dropped 3 bases and J dropped 5 bases, with 10 bases sitting between them. CDR1 and CDR2 from the germline V gene are SGHTA and FQGNSA.